The 27 T cell receptor beta chains below come from one sample, sequenced in a study of shared clonotypes between healthy human individuals. Sequencing was performed with immunoSEQ multiplex PCR; in TCRdb, only in-frame clones are kept and a portion is missing. The sample yields approximately 2.4 million clones, under 97% seen once. The specimen was naive CD4+ T cells sorted from blood. The subset: CD45RA+ positively selected. Every receptor here comes from a young man in good health.

The rearrangement uses TRBV5-5 and TRBJ2-2; D remains ambiguous. V lost 1 base to trimming and J lost 1 base, with 8 bases between them. The CDR3 totals 15 residues. Germline V gene data show CDR1 as SGHKS and CDR2 as YYEKEE (reference sequence). CDR3 in amino acids: CASSLRYQNTGELFF. The DNA of the CDR3 is TGTGCCAGCAGCTTGAGGTACCAGAACACCGGGGAGCTGTTTTTT.

The chain employs TRBV29-1 and TRBJ2-7; D call uncertain. The CDR3 is 12 residues long. The V gene lost 4 bases and the J gene lost 1 base, with 8 bases spanning the gap. The germline CDR1 and CDR2 sequences are SQVTM and ANQGSEA. Here the CDR3 DNA reads TGCAGCGTTGGAAAGGTTTCCTACGAGCAGTACTTC. As protein: CSVGKVSYEQYF.

The chain uses TRBV7-2 and TRBJ2-5; D possibly corresponds to TRBD2 (5 bases). This CDR3 comprises 13 residues. The germline V gene has CDR1 SGHTA and CDR2 FQGNSA. The V and J ends lost 5 bases and 5 bases respectively, with 12 bases between them. CDR3 sequence: CASSKTRTETQYF. CDR3 DNA sequence: TGTGCCAGCAGCAAAACTAGGACTGAGACCCAGTACTTC. Using reference TRBV7-2 and TRBJ2-5 for the parts outside the CDR3, the full variable domain is GAGVSQSPSNKVTEKGKDVELRCDPISGHTALYWYRQSLGQGLEFLIYFQGNSAPDKSGLPSDRFSAERTGGSVSTLTIQRTQQEDSAVYLCASSKTRTETQYFGPGTRLLVL.

A remark on this clone: Other DNA sequences in this sample translate to the same CDR3. CDR3 in amino acids: CASSSQGTGELFF. In DNA, the CDR3 is TGCGCCAGCAGCTCCCAGGGCACCGGGGAGCTGTTTTTT. V is TRBV5-1 and J is TRBJ2-2; possible D gene TRBD1, 5 bases. Germline V gene sequence: CDR1 SGHRS, CDR2 YFSETQ. V was pared by 3 bases and J by 4 bases, with 7 bases between. This CDR3 has 13 amino acids.

The chain is built from TRBV18 and TRBJ2-7, with D possibly matching TRBD2 (6 bases). The CDR3 runs 12 residues. Germline CDR1 is KGHSH and CDR2 is LQKENI. The V and J ends lost 0 bases and 9 bases respectively, with 9 bases between them. The CDR3 region has the DNA TGTGCCAGCTCACCACCGGAGGGCCGGCAGTACTTC. It yields the protein CASSPPEGRQYF.

Notes on this clone: This sample includes further DNA sequences coding for the same CDR3. The chain is built from TRBV10-2 and TRBJ2-2, with D hard to call. The CDR3 extends over 13 amino acids. Trimming stripped 0 bases from V and 4 bases from J, with 3 bases between. The germline gives CDR1 WSHSY, CDR2 SAAADI. The CDR3 is CASSESGTGELFF. DNA for the CDR3: TGCGCCAGCAGTGAGTCGGGCACCGGGGAGCTGTTTTTT.

The V call is TRBV4-1, the J call TRBJ2-5; D may match TRBD1 or TRBD2 (6 bases each). Germline values: CDR1 MGHRA, CDR2 YSYEKL. The CDR3 length is 16 residues. V lost 0 bases and J 4 bases, leaving 15 bases between the germline ends. This chain's CDR3 is CASSQDSGAKGETQYF. The DNA for the CDR3 is TGCGCCAGCAGCCAAGATTCGGGGGCCAAGGGAGAGACCCAGTACTTC.

This chain links TRBV10-3 with TRBJ2-6; D is possibly TRBD1 (6 bases). Trimming pared 8 bases from V and 0 bases from J, leaving 17 bases between. Germline V CDR1 and CDR2: ENHRY, SYGVKD. The CDR3 has 17 residues. The CDR3 DNA follows: TGTGCCATCGCAGGGGATACAGGGAGCTCTGGGGCCAACGTCCTGACTTTC. Translating it yields CAIAGDTGSSGANVLTF.

This clone appeared once. The rearrangement uses TRBV9 and TRBJ2-7, with D uncertain. CDR3 length: 13 amino acids. V shed 0 bases and J shed 1 base, with 5 bases lying between them. Germline CDR1 reads SGDLS; CDR2 reads YYNGEE. CDR3 protein: CASSVVGSYEQYF. CDR3 DNA: TGTGCCAGCAGCGTAGTCGGATCCTACGAGCAGTACTTC. The whole variable domain, filled in from reference TRBV9 and TRBJ2-7, reads DSGVTQTPKHLITATGQRVTLRCSPRSGDLSVYWYQQSLDQGLQFLIQYYNGEERAKGNILERFSAQQFPDLHSELNLSSLELGDSALYFCASSVVGSYEQYFGPGTRLTVT.

V and J are TRBV4-1 and TRBJ1-1; the D is unclear. CDR3 length: 16 amino acids. In germline, CDR1 is MGHRA, CDR2 YSYEKL. V was cut by 0 bases and J by 4 bases, with 15 bases left in between. CDR3: CASSQDPGSEGTEAFF. Written as DNA, the CDR3 is TGCGCCAGCAGCCAAGACCCCGGTAGTGAAGGCACTGAAGCTTTCTTT.

The chain uses TRBV10-2 and TRBJ2-7, with D possibly matching TRBD2 (5 bases). Germline-derived CDR1 and CDR2 are WSHSY and SAAADI. V gave up 0 bases and J gave up 3 bases, with 12 bases separating them. The CDR3 runs 15 residues. CDR3 nucleotides: TGCGCCAGCAGTGAGTCGAGTTCCCGGGGCTACGAGCAGTACTTC. Amino acids: CASSESSSRGYEQYF.

Details on this clone: Different DNA sequences within this sample yield the same CDR3. This sequence joins TRBV11-3 and TRBJ2-2; D call uncertain. CDR1 and CDR2 (germline): SGHNT, YENEEA. The CDR3 is made up of 14 amino acids. V lost 1 base, J lost 4 bases, and 7 bases lay in between. This CDR3 reads CASSLGRVTGELFF. The CDR3 nucleotides read TGTGCCAGCAGCTTAGGAAGGGTCACCGGGGAGCTGTTTTTT.

V and J are TRBV6-1 and TRBJ1-2, with unresolved D. CDR1 and CDR2 from the germline V gene are MNHNS and SASEGT. V was trimmed by 8 bases and J by 3 bases, leaving 10 bases between them. This CDR3 is 12 amino acids long. The CDR3 region is CASEGPYYGYTF. The CDR3 nucleotides are TGTGCCAGCGAAGGGCCCTACTATGGCTACACCTTC.

V usage is TRBV11-2 and J usage is TRBJ1-2; D remains unclear. Germline CDR1 is SGHAT and CDR2 is FQNNGV. The CDR3 covers 13 residues. Deletions cut 6 bases from V and 6 bases from J, with 14 bases between. CDR3 sequence reads: CASRTQVSDGYTF. The CDR3 bases are TGTGCCAGCAGGACCCAGGTTTCGGATGGCTACACCTTC.

The chain recombines TRBV5-1 with TRBJ1-3; D ambiguous. Trimming cost V 4 bases and J 0 bases, with 8 bases left between them. Germline CDR1 is SGHRS and CDR2 is YFSETQ. This CDR3 contains 14 residues. CDR3 coding DNA: TGCGCCAGCAGCCGCGCCAGCTCTGGAAACACCATATATTTT. Translating it yields CASSRASSGNTIYF.

The V and J genes are TRBV5-1 and TRBJ2-1; TRBD1 aligns across 7 bases. This CDR3 comprises 16 residues. Germline V gene sequence: CDR1 SGHRS, CDR2 YFSETQ. The junction had 12 bases not matched to a gene; V was cut back by 4 bases and J by 5 bases. CDR3 sequence reads: CASSPMKWTGDNEQFF. The CDR3 region has the DNA TGCGCCAGCAGCCCGATGAAGTGGACAGGCGACAATGAGCAGTTCTTC.

V is TRBV19 and J is TRBJ2-1; the D is unclear. The V end was cut by 5 bases, the J end by 8 bases, with 13 bases between. The CDR3 totals 13 residues. The germline CDR1 and CDR2 sequences are LNHDA and SQIVND (reference sequence). DNA for the CDR3: TGTGCCAGTAGTGCCGCCGTGTTCCATGAGCAGTTCTTC. It specifies CASSAAVFHEQFF. The full variable domain, with the rest looked up from reference TRBV19 and TRBJ2-1, is DGGITQSPKYLFRKEGQNVTLSCEQNLNHDAMYWYRQDPGQGLRLIYYSQIVNDFQKGDIAEGYSVSREKKESFPLTVTSAQKNPTAFYLCASSAAVFHEQFFGPGTRLTVL.

This clone was seen just once. The rearrangement uses TRBV2 and TRBJ1-5; D possibly corresponds to TRBD1 (5 bases). The V end lost 6 bases, the J end lost 1 base, and 13 bases lay between the germline ends. CDR3 length: 15 residues. Germline CDR1 reads SNHLY; CDR2 reads FYNNEI. The CDR3 loop is CASSAHRDSNQPQHF. The CDR3 coding sequence is TGTGCCAGCAGCGCTCACCGGGACAGCAATCAGCCCCAGCATTTT.

The chain is built from TRBV10-2 and TRBJ1-2; 9 nucleotides match TRBD1. In germline, CDR1 is WSHSY, CDR2 SAAADI. CDR3 size: 15 residues. Trimming took 8 bases from V and 4 from J; bases not matched to a gene: 11. The CDR3 nucleotides are TGCGCCAGCTACAATCCGGGACAGGGTCGCTATGGCTACACCTTC. This translates into CASYNPGQGRYGYTF.

The chain is built from TRBV10-1 and TRBJ1-2, with D unclear. Trimming stripped 5 bases from V and 2 bases from J, with 9 bases between. CDR1 is WNHNN and CDR2 is SYGVQD in the germline V gene (reference sequence). The CDR3 is 13 amino acids. CDR3 DNA sequence: TGCGCCAGCAGTCCTGGGATAAACTATGGCTACACCTTC. As protein: CASSPGINYGYTF.

The J gene is TRBJ2-7, the V gene TRBV5-4; D unclear. The CDR3 covers 15 residues. CDR1 and CDR2 (germline): SGHNT, YYREEE (reference sequence). Trimming cost V 0 bases and J 2 bases, with 12 bases left between them. The CDR3 DNA reads TGTGCCAGCAGCTTGGAGAGCGCCCGAACCTACGAGCAGTACTTC. It encodes CASSLESARTYEQYF.

The J gene is TRBJ2-7, the V gene TRBV6-5; no firm D call. The CDR3 is 16 amino acids. Germline assignment: CDR1 MNHEY and CDR2 SVGAGI. V was shortened by 0 bases and J by 0 bases, with 12 bases between the two germline ends. CDR3 bases: TGTGCCAGCAGTTACTCGATAATCCGATCCTCCTACGAGCAGTACTTC. Amino acid sequence: CASSYSIIRSSYEQYF.

The chain has TRBV5-4 and TRBJ2-1, with TRBD2 matching 11 bases. The CDR3 runs to 15 residues. CDR1 and CDR2 (germline): SGHNT, YYREEE (reference sequence). With V trimmed by 4 bases and J by 5 bases, 5 bases remained unmatched. DNA of the CDR3: TGTGCCAGCAGCGCCCCGGGACTAGCGGACAATGAGCAGTTCTTC. This codes for CASSAPGLADNEQFF. Based on the CDR3 plus reference TRBV5-4 and TRBJ2-1, the full variable domain is ETGVTQSPTHLIKTRGQQVTLRCSSQSGHNTVSWYQQALGQGPQFIFQYYREEENGRGNFPPRFSGLQFPNYSSELNVNALELDDSALYLCASSAPGLADNEQFFGPGTRLTVL.

This clone was counted a single time. V usage is TRBV9 and J usage is TRBJ2-7; either TRBD1 or TRBD2 may fit D (5 bases each). The CDR3 runs to 16 residues. Germline values: CDR1 SGDLS, CDR2 YYNGEE. Trimming cost V 0 bases and J 7 bases, with 20 bases left between them. CDR3 nucleotides: TGTGCCAGCAGCGTAGGTAGTTCACTCCCGGGGCAGGAGCAGTACTTC. Translating it yields CASSVGSSLPGQEQYF.

The chain carries TRBV27 and TRBJ1-5, with TRBD1 identical over 9 bases. The CDR3 is made up of 15 amino acids. Per the germline V gene, CDR1 is MNHEY and CDR2 is SMNVEV (reference sequence). The ends lost 6 bases at V and 2 bases at J; junction bases unmatched: 5. The DNA of the CDR3 is TGTGCCAGCAGAACAGGGGGCGCGGGCAATCAGCCCCAGCATTTT. Encoded protein: CASRTGGAGNQPQHF.

The chain uses TRBV6-6 and TRBJ2-5; 9 bases are shared with TRBD2. The CDR3 covers 15 residues. With V trimmed by 6 bases and J by 3 bases, 8 bases remained unmatched. The germline gives CDR1 MNHNY, CDR2 SVGAGI (reference sequence). In DNA, the CDR3 is TGTGCCAGCAGCCCCGTAGCGGGAGTAAAAGAGACCCAGTACTTC. This codes for CASSPVAGVKETQYF.

V and J are TRBV5-4 and TRBJ2-5; D possibly corresponds to TRBD2 (5 bases). Trimming shortened V by 4 bases and J by 1 base, and 14 bases separated the two germline ends. Germline CDR1 is SGHNT and CDR2 is YYREEE (reference sequence). The CDR3 extends over 15 amino acids. The CDR3 nucleotides are TGTGCCAGCAGCCCGGAAAGCGGTCGCCAAGAGACCCAGTACTTC. Translated: CASSPESGRQETQYF.